This TCR beta chain was identified during a study of persistence of HIV-infected CD4 T cells. On the study more broadly: Suppressive ART had lasted a median of around eight years.

Sequencing used immunoSEQ version 4 in survey mode. Using immunoSEQ multiplex PCR, the repertoire was profiled, and TCRdb retains in-frame clones only, with some absent. The sample consists of about 30,000 clones, 70% of them appearing once. Overlapping HIV-1 Gag 15-mer peptides at 0.85 to 1 ug per peptide per mL were used. Responding CD4+ T cells were sorted by upregulation of both CD40 ligand and CD69. After removal of 5 bases from V and 4 bases from J, the junction contained 8 bases not matched to a gene. Germline V lookup: CDR1 LNHDA, CDR2 SQIVND (reference sequence). The CDR3 spans 15 residues. Points on this clone: The antigen is unknown.

The chain links TRBV19 to TRBJ2-3; 8 nucleotides align to TRBD2. Sequencing was performed on CD4+ T cells sorted from PBMCs after approximately 19-hour stimulation, taken from a patient who received antiretroviral therapy. This clonotype was obtained from an adult man with HIV who was CMV-seropositive. CDR3 bases: TGTGCCAGTAGTGTCCAGCGGGGGCCCGCAGATACGCAGTATTTT. It is translated as CASSVQRGPADTQYF. Filled out from reference TRBV19 and TRBJ2-3, the complete variable domain reads DGGITQSPKYLFRKEGQNVTLSCEQNLNHDAMYWYRQDPGQGLRLIYYSQIVNDFQKGDIAEGYSVSREKKESFPLTVTSAQKNPTAFYLCASSVQRGPADTQYFGPGTRLTVL.